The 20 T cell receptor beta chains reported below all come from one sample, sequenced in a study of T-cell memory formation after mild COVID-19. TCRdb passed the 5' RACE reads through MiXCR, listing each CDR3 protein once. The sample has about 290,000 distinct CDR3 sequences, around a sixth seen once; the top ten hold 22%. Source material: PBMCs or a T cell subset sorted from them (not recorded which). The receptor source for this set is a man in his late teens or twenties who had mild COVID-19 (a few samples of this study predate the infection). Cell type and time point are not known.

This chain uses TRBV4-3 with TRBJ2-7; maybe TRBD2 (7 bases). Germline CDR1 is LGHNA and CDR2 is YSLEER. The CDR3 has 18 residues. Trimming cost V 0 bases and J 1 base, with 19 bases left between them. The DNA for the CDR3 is TGCGCCAGCAGCCAAGATCTCCCTATCGGGGGGCGATCCTACGAGCAGTACTTC. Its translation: CASSQDLPIGGRSYEQYF.

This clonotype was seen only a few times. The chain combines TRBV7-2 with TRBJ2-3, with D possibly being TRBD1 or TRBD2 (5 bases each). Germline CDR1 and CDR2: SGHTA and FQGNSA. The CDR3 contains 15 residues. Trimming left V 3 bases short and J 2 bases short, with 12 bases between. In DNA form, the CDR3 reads TGTGCCAGCAGCTTGAGTGGGACGAACACAGATACGCAGTATTTT. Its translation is CASSLSGTNTDTQYF.

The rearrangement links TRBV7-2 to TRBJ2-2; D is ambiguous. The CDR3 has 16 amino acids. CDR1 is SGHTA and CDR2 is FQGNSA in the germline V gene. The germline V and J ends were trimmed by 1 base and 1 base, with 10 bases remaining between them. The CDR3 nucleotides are TGTGCCAGCAGCTTAGATTCGGCAAGGAACACCGGGGAGCTGTTTTTT. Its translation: CASSLDSARNTGELFF.

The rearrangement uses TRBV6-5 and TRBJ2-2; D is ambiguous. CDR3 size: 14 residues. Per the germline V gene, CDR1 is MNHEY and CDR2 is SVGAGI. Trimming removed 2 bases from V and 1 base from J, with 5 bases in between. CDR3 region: CASSYGLNTGELFF. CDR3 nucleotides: TGTGCCAGCAGTTACGGGCTGAACACCGGGGAGCTGTTTTTT.

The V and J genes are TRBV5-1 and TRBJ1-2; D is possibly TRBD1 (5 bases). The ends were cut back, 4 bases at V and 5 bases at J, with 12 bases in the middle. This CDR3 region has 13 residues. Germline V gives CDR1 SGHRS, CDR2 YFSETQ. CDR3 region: CASSRGTEYGYTF. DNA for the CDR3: TGCGCCAGCAGCCGTGGGACGGAGTATGGCTACACCTTC.

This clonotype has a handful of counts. The CDR3 nucleotides are TGTGCCAGCAGCCCCGCCGTCCTCGCTGGAAACACCATATATTTT. Translation: CASSPAVLAGNTIYF. The chain is built from TRBV28 and TRBJ1-3, with unresolved D. Between the trimmed V and J ends, which lost 6 bases and 2 bases, there was a span of 14 bases. The germline gives CDR1 MDHEN, CDR2 SYDVKM. The CDR3 has 15 residues.

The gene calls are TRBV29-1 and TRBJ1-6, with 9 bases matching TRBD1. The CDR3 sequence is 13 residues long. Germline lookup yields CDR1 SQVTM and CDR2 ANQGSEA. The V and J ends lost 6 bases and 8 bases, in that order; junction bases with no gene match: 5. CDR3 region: CSVGQGPDSPLHF. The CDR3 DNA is TGCAGCGTCGGACAGGGGCCGGATTCACCCCTCCACTTT.

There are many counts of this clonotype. CDR3 nucleotide sequence: TGCGCCAGCAGCTCTCCGGACGGGACTGAAGCTTTCTTT. It is translated as CASSSPDGTEAFF. V gene TRBV5-1 combines with J gene TRBJ1-1; no reliable D call. Germline CDR1 and CDR2: SGHRS and YFSETQ. The CDR3 is 13 residues long. V lost 3 bases, J lost 5 bases, and 11 bases lay in between. The full variable domain, in which reference TRBV5-1 and TRBJ1-1 provide the parts outside the CDR3, is KAGVTQTPRYLIKTRGQQVTLSCSPISGHRSVSWYQQTPGQGLQFLFEYFSETQRNKGNFPGRFSGRQFSNSRSEMNVSTLELGDSALYLCASSSPDGTEAFFGQGTRLTVV.

The CDR3: CASSLRGRQWDEQFF. In DNA, the CDR3 is TGTGCCAGCAGCTTGAGGGGGAGACAGTGGGATGAGCAGTTCTTC. The chain joins TRBV7-2 to TRBJ2-1; tentative D call: TRBD1 (6 bases). Trimming left V 3 bases short and J 8 bases short, with 17 bases between. Germline CDR1 SGHTA, CDR2 FQGNSA. The CDR3 consists of 15 residues.

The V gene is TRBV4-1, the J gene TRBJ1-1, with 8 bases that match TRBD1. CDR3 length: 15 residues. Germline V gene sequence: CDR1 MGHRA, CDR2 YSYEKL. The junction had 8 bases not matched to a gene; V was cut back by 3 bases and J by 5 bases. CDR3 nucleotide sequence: TGCGCCAGCAGCCAGATCGGACAGGGAAGAACTGAAGCTTTCTTT. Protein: CASSQIGQGRTEAFF.

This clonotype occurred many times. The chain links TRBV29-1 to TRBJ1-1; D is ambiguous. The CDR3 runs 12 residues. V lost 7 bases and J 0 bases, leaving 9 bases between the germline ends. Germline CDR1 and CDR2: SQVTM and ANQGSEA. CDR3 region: CSATTVNTEAFF. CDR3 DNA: TGCAGCGCCACGACTGTGAACACTGAAGCTTTCTTT.

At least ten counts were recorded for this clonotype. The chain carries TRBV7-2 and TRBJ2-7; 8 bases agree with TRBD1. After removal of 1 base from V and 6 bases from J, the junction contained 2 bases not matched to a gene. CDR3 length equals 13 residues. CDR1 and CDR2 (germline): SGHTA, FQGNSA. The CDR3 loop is CASSLGTGGEQYV. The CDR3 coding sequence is TGTGCCAGCAGCTTAGGAACAGGGGGCGAGCAGTACGTC.

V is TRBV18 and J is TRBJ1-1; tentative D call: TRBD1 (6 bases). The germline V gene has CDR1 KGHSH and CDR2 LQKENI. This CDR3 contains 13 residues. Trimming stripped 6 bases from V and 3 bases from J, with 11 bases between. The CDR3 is CASSRDTHTEAFF. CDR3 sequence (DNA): TGTGCCAGCTCCCGGGACACTCACACTGAAGCTTTCTTT. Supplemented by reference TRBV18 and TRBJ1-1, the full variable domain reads NAGVMQNPRHLVRRRGQEARLRCSPMKGHSHVYWYRQLPEEGLKFMVYLQKENIIDESGMPKERFSAEFPKEGPSILRIQQVVRGDSAAYFCASSRDTHTEAFFGQGTRLTVV.

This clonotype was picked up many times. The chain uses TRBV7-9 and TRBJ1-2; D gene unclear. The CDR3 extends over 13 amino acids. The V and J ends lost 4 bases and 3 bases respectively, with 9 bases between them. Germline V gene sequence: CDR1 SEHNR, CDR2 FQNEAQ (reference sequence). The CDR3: CASSSAGYYGYTF. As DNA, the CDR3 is TGTGCCAGCAGCTCCGCAGGCTACTATGGCTACACCTTC.

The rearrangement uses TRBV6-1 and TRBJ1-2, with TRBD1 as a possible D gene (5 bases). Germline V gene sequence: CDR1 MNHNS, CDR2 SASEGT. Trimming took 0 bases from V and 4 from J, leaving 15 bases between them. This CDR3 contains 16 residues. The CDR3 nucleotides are TGTGCCAGCAGTGAAGCCTGGGGCAGGGTAGCCTATGGCTACACCTTC. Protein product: CASSEAWGRVAYGYTF.

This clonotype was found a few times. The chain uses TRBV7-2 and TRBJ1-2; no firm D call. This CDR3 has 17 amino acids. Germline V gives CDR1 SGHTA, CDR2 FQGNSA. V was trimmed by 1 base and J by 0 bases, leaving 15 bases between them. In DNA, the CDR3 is TGTGCCAGCAGCTTAGTGGCCTCGCCCGGGGCTAACTATGGCTACACCTTC. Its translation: CASSLVASPGANYGYTF.

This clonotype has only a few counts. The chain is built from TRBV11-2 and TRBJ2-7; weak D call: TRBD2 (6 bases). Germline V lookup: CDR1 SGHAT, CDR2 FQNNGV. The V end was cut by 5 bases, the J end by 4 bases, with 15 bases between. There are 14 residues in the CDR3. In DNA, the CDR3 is TGTGCCAGCAGCACGACGGCGGGGATTTACGAGCAGTACTTC. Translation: CASSTTAGIYEQYF.

CDR3 residues: CASSKSRGYEQYV. CDR3 sequence (DNA): TGTGCCAGCAGTAAGTCAAGGGGATACGAGCAGTACGTC. This chain uses TRBV6-5 with TRBJ2-7, with D possibly being TRBD1 (5 bases). The germline V gene has CDR1 MNHEY and CDR2 SVGAGI. V was trimmed by 5 bases and J by 4 bases, leaving 12 bases between them. This CDR3 is built from 13 residues.

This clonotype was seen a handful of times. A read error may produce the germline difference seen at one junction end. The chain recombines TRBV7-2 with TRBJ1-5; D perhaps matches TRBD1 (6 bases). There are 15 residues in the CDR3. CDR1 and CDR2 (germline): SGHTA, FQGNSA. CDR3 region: CASTPPGGGNKPQHF. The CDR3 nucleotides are TGTGCCAGCACCCCCCCGGGGGGCGGCAATAAGCCCCAGCATTTT.

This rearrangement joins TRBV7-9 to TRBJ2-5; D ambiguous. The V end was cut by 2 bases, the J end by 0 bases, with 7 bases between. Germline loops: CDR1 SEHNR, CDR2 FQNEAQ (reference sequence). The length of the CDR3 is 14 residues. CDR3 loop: CASSLPKYQETQYF. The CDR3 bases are TGTGCCAGCAGCTTACCCAAGTACCAAGAGACCCAGTACTTC. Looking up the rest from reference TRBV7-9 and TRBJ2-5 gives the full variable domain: DTGVSQNPRHKITKRGQNVTFRCDPISEHNRLYWYRQTLGQGPEFLTYFQNEAQLEKSRLLSDRFSAERPKGSFSTLEIQRTEQGDSAMYLCASSLPKYQETQYFGPGTRLLVL.